This T cell receptor (beta chain) was found in a study of Graves' ophthalmopathy and Graves' hyperthyroidism. V lost 4 bases to trimming and J lost 4 bases, with 10 bases between them. Germline V lookup: CDR1 SNHLY, CDR2 FYNNEI. The CDR3 contains 13 residues. The sample holds many counts of this clonotype. Amplified TCR beta CDR3 regions were obtained using RNA transcripts as template. An initial RT-PCR round employing HTBI primers preceded a second-round multiplex PCR. TCRdb re-called the multiplex PCR reads with MiXCR, one entry per CDR3 protein. This sample has about 400,000 distinct CDR3 sequences, with 15% to 20% found just once.

The clonotype originates from a woman younger than 35 with Graves' ophthalmopathy. The sequenced sample was peripheral blood. This chain uses TRBV2 with TRBJ2-5; possibly TRBD1 for D (5 bases). CDR3 protein: CASSGGQAETQYF. The CDR3 nucleotides are TGTGCCAGCAGTGGGGGCCAGGCAGAGACCCAGTACTTC.